The TCR beta chain under discussion was sequenced for a study of T-cell memory formation after mild COVID-19. Study-wide results and limits: Cross-reactive memory seemingly joined, as some responding clones were found in pre-infection memory. Day 15 to 85 contracting clones showed balanced CD4/CD8; day 15 to 37 expanders favored CD4+.

Between the trimmed V and J ends, which lost 2 bases and 2 bases, there was a span of 7 bases. The CDR3 is 14 amino acids. The germline V gene has CDR1 SNHLY and CDR2 FYNNEI. TCRdb analysed the 5' RACE reads with MiXCR anew, one entry per CDR3 protein. Altogether fewer than 350,000 distinct CDR3 sequences are present, roughly 18% being singletons, with the ten largest covering roughly 23%. For this clonotype: Antigen: not known.

The J gene is TRBJ1-5, the V gene TRBV2; TRBD1 might be the D (6 bases). The specimen was PBMCs or a T cell subset sorted from them (not recorded which). This TCR was recovered from a man between 18 and 29 years old who had mild COVID-19 (a few samples of this study predate the infection). Cell type and time point are not known. The CDR3 DNA reads as TGTGCCAGCAGTGAAAGGACAGGCAATCAGCCCCAGCATTTT. Its translation: CASSERTGNQPQHF.